Each of the 15 T cell receptor beta chains below was sequenced from the same sample in a study of blood T cell repertoires in COVID-19. Generated by immunoSEQ multiplex PCR, the TCRdb table keeps only in-frame clones and is missing some. This sample carries approximately 240,000 clones, around 86% of them seen once, and the ten largest clones take 2.5% to 3.5%. Sequenced material: peripheral blood. These receptors came from a woman younger than 45 who had recovered from COVID-19.

The chain carries TRBV19 and TRBJ1-6; possibly TRBD1 for D (6 bases). There are 16 residues in the CDR3. The V gene lost 5 bases and the J gene lost 7 bases, with 18 bases spanning the gap. Looked up from germline, CDR1 is LNHDA and CDR2 is SQIVND (reference sequence). The chain's CDR3 is CASSPLRGRGNSPLHF. The CDR3 coding sequence is TGTGCCAGTAGTCCACTGAGGGGGAGAGGCAATTCACCCCTCCACTTT.

J is TRBJ2-7 and V is TRBV3-1 (or the pseudogene TRBV3-2); tentatively, D is TRBD2 (6 bases). Germline CDR1 is LGHDT and CDR2 is YNNKEL (reference sequence). The ends were cut back, 0 bases at V and 5 bases at J, with 14 bases in the middle. This CDR3 spans 15 amino acids. CDR3 bases: TGTGCCAGCAGCCAAGACTCGGAGGGCTCGGACGAGCAGTACTTC. Translation: CASSQDSEGSDEQYF.

The chain combines TRBV7-2 with TRBJ2-3; TRBD2 aligns across 16 bases. Germline V gene sequence: CDR1 SGHTA, CDR2 FQGNSA. Unmatched junction bases numbered 10, after V lost 8 bases and J lost 5 bases. The CDR3 extends over 17 amino acids. The CDR3, as DNA: TGTGCCAGCTCTGAGGGGACTAGCGGGGGGGCAGGAGATACGCAGTATTTT. Amino acid sequence: CASSEGTSGGAGDTQYF.

The chain employs TRBV18 and TRBJ1-1; a weak D match, TRBD1 (6 bases). The CDR3 has 16 residues. Germline V lookup: CDR1 KGHSH, CDR2 LQKENI. V was cut by 3 bases and J by 5 bases, with 19 bases left in between. CDR3 sequence reads: CASSPPQGIGGTEAFF. In DNA form, the CDR3 reads TGTGCCAGCTCACCCCCGCAGGGGATCGGTGGTACTGAAGCTTTCTTT.

The V call is TRBV19, the J call TRBJ1-5; D is undetermined. Trimming cost V 6 bases and J 4 bases, with 10 bases left between them. CDR1 and CDR2 from the germline V gene are LNHDA and SQIVND (reference sequence). The CDR3 contains 13 residues. The CDR3 DNA sequence: TGTGCCAGTAGCAGGAGGGAGAATCAGCCCCAGCATTTT. This codes for CASSRRENQPQHF. The full variable domain, its missing parts supplied by reference TRBV19 and TRBJ1-5, is DGGITQSPKYLFRKEGQNVTLSCEQNLNHDAMYWYRQDPGQGLRLIYYSQIVNDFQKGDIAEGYSVSREKKESFPLTVTSAQKNPTAFYLCASSRRENQPQHFGDGTRLSIL.

The chain is built from TRBV2 and TRBJ2-1; 10 bases match TRBD2. CDR1 and CDR2 (germline): SNHLY, FYNNEI. After removal of 2 bases from V and 6 bases from J, the junction contained 7 bases not matched to a gene. The length of the CDR3 is 16 residues. CDR3 in DNA: TGTGCCAGCAGTGAACTAGAGCGGGGGGGATTCAATGAGCAGTTCTTC. Its translation: CASSELERGGFNEQFF. The full variable domain, completed using reference TRBV2 and TRBJ2-1, is EPEVTQTPSHQVTQMGQEVILRCVPISNHLYFYWYRQILGQKVEFLVSFYNNEISEKSEIFDDQFSVERPDGSNFTLKIRSTKLEDSAMYFCASSELERGGFNEQFFGPGTRLTVL.

The gene calls are TRBV4-1 and TRBJ1-3; D uncertain. The germline V gene encodes CDR1 MGHRA and CDR2 YSYEKL. V shed 0 bases and J shed 3 bases, with 9 bases lying between them. The CDR3 is made up of 15 amino acids. CDR3 DNA: TGCGCCAGCAGCCAAGAGCCAGGCTATGGAAACACCATATATTTT. Protein product: CASSQEPGYGNTIYF.

The rearrangement joins TRBV5-1 to TRBJ2-2, with D maybe TRBD2 (6 bases). V gave up 4 bases and J gave up 4 bases, with 26 bases separating them. CDR3 length: 19 amino acids. Germline V CDR1 and CDR2: SGHRS, YFSETQ. CDR3 coding DNA: TGCGCCAGCAGCCCGGGAGAAGCTTTCACCCCACTATCCACCGGGGAGCTGTTTTTT. This sequence encodes CASSPGEAFTPLSTGELFF.

V usage is TRBV21-1 and J usage is TRBJ1-4. TRBV21-1 is flagged as a pseudogene. The CDR3 extends over 14 amino acids. CDR3 DNA: TGTGCCAGCAGTGGGCGAGGGCTAGACGAAAAACTGTTTTTT. Encoded protein: CASSGRGLDEKLFF.

The V gene is TRBV5-6, the J gene TRBJ2-7; TRBD1 agrees at 10 bases. This CDR3 region has 15 residues. In germline, CDR1 is SGHDT, CDR2 YYEEEE. The J segment lost 0 bases and the V segment lost 3 bases, leaving 3 bases of the junction unmatched. CDR3: CASSWTGGSSYEQYF. CDR3 DNA: TGTGCCAGCAGCTGGACAGGGGGGAGCTCCTACGAGCAGTACTTC.

This clone has more than one count but fewer than ten. The chain uses TRBV6-5 and TRBJ1-5, with no clear D. Trimming removed 6 bases at V and 4 bases at J, with 13 bases between. CDR3 length: 14 amino acids. Germline V CDR1 and CDR2: MNHEY, SVGAGI. The chain's CDR3 is CASSPHGGNQPQHF. The CDR3 nucleotides read TGTGCCAGCAGCCCGCACGGAGGGAATCAGCCCCAGCATTTT.

This clone was found a few times. The V and J genes are TRBV5-1 and TRBJ2-1, with 12 bases matching TRBD2. The germline gives CDR1 SGHRS, CDR2 YFSETQ. The CDR3 is 14 residues long. V shed 4 bases, J shed 8 bases, and the junction held 4 bases outside the gene matches. The CDR3, as DNA: TGCGCCAGCAGCCCTAGCGGGGGGGTCTATGAGCAGTTCTTC. Amino acids: CASSPSGGVYEQFF.

The chain has TRBV9 and TRBJ1-6; 9 bases are shared with TRBD1. Germline V gene sequence: CDR1 SGDLS, CDR2 YYNGEE. Germline trimming cut 3 bases from V and 7 bases from J; bases unmatched to any gene: 2. The CDR3 length is 14 residues. Written as DNA, the CDR3 is TGTGCCAGCAGCGCCGGGACAGGGAATTCACCCCTCCACTTT. This encodes CASSAGTGNSPLHF. The full variable domain, in which reference TRBV9 and TRBJ1-6 provide the parts outside the CDR3, is DSGVTQTPKHLITATGQRVTLRCSPRSGDLSVYWYQQSLDQGLQFLIQYYNGEERAKGNILERFSAQQFPDLHSELNLSSLELGDSALYFCASSAGTGNSPLHFGNGTRLTVT.

The rearrangement links TRBV7-3 to TRBJ2-1; 12 bases match TRBD2. Losses at the gene ends were 5 bases for V and 2 bases for J; bases not matched to a gene: 4. The germline V gene has CDR1 SGHTA and CDR2 FQGTGA. This CDR3 contains 16 residues. CDR3 amino acids: CASSVGTSGPYNEQFF. DNA of the CDR3: TGTGCCAGCAGCGTAGGGACTAGCGGGCCCTACAATGAGCAGTTCTTC.

The chain is built from TRBV10-1 and TRBJ2-7; 7 bases are a match to TRBD1. This CDR3 has 13 amino acids. Per the germline V gene, CDR1 is WNHNN and CDR2 is SYGVQD (reference sequence). Trimming cost V 3 bases and J 11 bases; bases outside gene matches: 10. DNA of the CDR3: TGCGCCAGCAGTGACCGGTTAACAGGGGTCGAGTACTTC. It encodes CASSDRLTGVEYF.